Sequencing of this TCR beta chain was carried out in a study of T cell responses to AZD1222 COVID-19 vaccine. About this clone: Its specificity is unknown.

The length of the CDR3 is 11 residues. V was pared by 5 bases and J by 8 bases, with 7 bases between. Libraries were prepared by immunoSEQ multiplex PCR; TCRdb keeps only in-frame clonotypes and omits some of them. Of roughly 79,000 clones detected, around 90% appear once; the ten largest clones hold 5.5% to 9%. Study-wide results and caveats: At study baseline, merely five or six AZD1222 recipients were seropositive. Without day 14 samples, only post-peak T cell repertoires were studied.

Sequences were derived from peripheral blood, sampled on day 0 of MenACWY control vaccination. The gene calls are TRBV12-3 or TRBV12-4 and TRBJ2-1; D gene unclear. The TCR comes from an adult in good health. The CDR3 region has the DNA TGTGCCAGCAGTCGCTATTATGAGCAGTTCTTC. Protein sequence: CASSRYYEQFF.